Reported below is one T cell receptor beta chain. No antigen is known for it. Sorting with CD45RO/CCR7/CD25/CD127/CD95/CD27 yielded naive, central memory, regulatory and stem-like memory CD4+ cells. This entry is derived from a study of beta chain features in type 1 diabetes. Study-wide results and limits: The VDJ junctions of type 1 diabetes patients carried fewer insertions and more deletions. No resolution was reached here on whether HLA type influences TCRB rearrangement. A closer apparent resemblance between naive, central memory and Treg TCRB repertoires was seen in patients than in healthy donors.

V was pared by 0 bases and J by 7 bases, with 6 bases of the junction left unmatched. The CDR3 is 16 amino acids. The germline V gene encodes CDR1 MNHEY and CDR2 SVGAGI. As every portion of the isolated RNA was reverse transcribed, the sequencing read expressed TCRB transcripts. The protocol was immunoSEQ multiplex PCR, while the TCRdb copy is restricted to in-frame clones and leaves out a portion. Found here are 140,000 to 150,000 clones, under 11% of them singletons; the top ten hold 1.3%. The clonotype was recovered from a young man in good health. The chain has TRBV6-5 and TRBJ1-4, with TRBD1 identical over 9 bases. The sequenced material came from naive CD4+ T cells from blood. The DNA of the CDR3 is TGTGCCAGCAGTTACTCCCCGGGACAGGGTTTTGAAAAACTGTTTTTT. Encoded protein: CASSYSPGQGFEKLFF.